This T cell receptor (beta chain) was identified in a study of shared clonotypes between healthy human individuals. Trimming shortened V by 5 bases and J by 1 base, and 8 bases separated the two germline ends. The CDR3 totals 14 residues. Germline assignment: CDR1 SGHNT and CDR2 YENEEA. The assay was immunoSEQ multiplex PCR, and TCRdb's table has in-frame clones only and misses some. The data show 950,000 to 1,100,000 clones, around four fifths seen once. The chain employs TRBV11-3 and TRBJ2-2, with D possibly TRBD1 on 5 matching bases. Sequencing was done on a sample of memory CD4+ T cells sorted from blood. The subset here: CD45RA-negative fraction. This receptor was obtained from a man aged 18-30 years in good health. The CDR3, as DNA: TGTGCCAGCAGCCACGGACAGAACACCGGGGAGCTGTTTTTT. Amino acid sequence: CASSHGQNTGELFF.